This T cell receptor beta chain was obtained from a study of blood T cell repertoires in COVID-19. The germline CDR1 and CDR2 sequences are KGHSH and LQKENI. This CDR3 is built from 13 residues. V lost 5 bases and J lost 6; bases outside the gene matches: 5. Generated by immunoSEQ multiplex PCR, the TCRdb table keeps only in-frame clones and is missing some. The repertoire consists of some 500,000 clones, with 88% occurring once and the leading ten covering 1.8%. The specimen sequenced was PBMCs or T cells enriched from blood (not recorded which). The sequence came from a woman in her thirties or forties who had recovered from COVID-19. The rearrangement joins TRBV18 to TRBJ1-1; 8 bases fit TRBD1. CDR3 loop: CASSKQGDPEAFF. CDR3 in DNA: TGTGCCAGCTCAAAACAGGGGGACCCTGAAGCTTTCTTT.